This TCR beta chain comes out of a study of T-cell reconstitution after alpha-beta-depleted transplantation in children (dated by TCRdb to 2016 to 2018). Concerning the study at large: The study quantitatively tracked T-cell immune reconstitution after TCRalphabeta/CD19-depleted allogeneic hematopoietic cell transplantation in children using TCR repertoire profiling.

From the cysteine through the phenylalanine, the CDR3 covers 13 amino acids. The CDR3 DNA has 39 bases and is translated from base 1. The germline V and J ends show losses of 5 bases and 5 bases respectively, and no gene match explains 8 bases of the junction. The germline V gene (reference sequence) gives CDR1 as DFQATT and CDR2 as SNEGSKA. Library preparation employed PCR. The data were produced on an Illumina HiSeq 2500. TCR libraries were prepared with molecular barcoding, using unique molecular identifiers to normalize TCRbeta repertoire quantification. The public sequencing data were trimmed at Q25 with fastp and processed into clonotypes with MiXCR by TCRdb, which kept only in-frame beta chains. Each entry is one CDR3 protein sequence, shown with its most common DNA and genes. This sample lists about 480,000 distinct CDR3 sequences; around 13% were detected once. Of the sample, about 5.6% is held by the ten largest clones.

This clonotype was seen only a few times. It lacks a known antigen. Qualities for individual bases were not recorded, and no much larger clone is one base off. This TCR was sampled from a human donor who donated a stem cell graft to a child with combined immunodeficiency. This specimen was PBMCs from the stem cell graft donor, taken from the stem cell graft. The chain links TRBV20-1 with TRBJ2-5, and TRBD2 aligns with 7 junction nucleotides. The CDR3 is CSAGRTSRETQYF. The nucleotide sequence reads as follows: TGCAGTGCTGGACGGACTAGTAGGGAGACCCAGTACTTC.